These T cell receptor beta chains were read from a single sample in a study of T cell responses to AZD1222 COVID-19 vaccine. Profiling relied on immunoSEQ multiplex PCR, and the TCRdb table lists in-frame clones only, not all of them. The sample has some 140,000 clones, more than 75% seen once; the top ten hold approximately 20%. Sequencing was performed on peripheral blood, taken on day 0 of AZD1222 vaccination. The receptors were sampled from an adult in good health. The CDR3 runs from the conserved cysteine through the conserved F or W. The order of the fields is D gene, V gene, CDR3 length, J gene, CDR3 protein. A D gene is named only where the DNA matches it firmly.

>-|TRBV19|13|TRBJ1-2
CASSMGGNYGYTF
>TRBD1|TRBV2|16|TRBJ2-5
CASSLTGTGIQETQYF
>-|TRBV19|12|TRBJ1-5
CASSLGSQPQHF
>-|TRBV27|17|TRBJ1-2
CASSFRGEQGVNYGYTF
>-|TRBV15|12|TRBJ1-1
CATSGLRDGAFF
>TRBD1|TRBV5-1|15|TRBJ2-7
CASSLYWDRDYEQYF
>TRBD2|TRBV19|17|TRBJ2-2
CASSIRISSGSSGELFF
>-|TRBV6-5|12|TRBJ2-5
CASSSPGGNQYF
>TRBD1|TRBV25-1|14|TRBJ2-7
CASRETGLIHEQYF
>-|TRBV7-3|13|TRBJ1-6
CASSLDFISPLHF
>-|TRBV18|14|TRBJ2-3
CASSPSSSTDTQYF
>-|TRBV27|17|TRBJ2-1
CASSPYLGLINYNEQFF
>TRBD2|TRBV7-2|14|TRBJ2-1
CASRKAGGPNEQFF
>TRBD1|TRBV9|16|TRBJ1-2
CASSVDRTGSSYGYTF
>-|TRBV7-2|13|TRBJ2-7
CASSSEFGYEQYF
>-|TRBV5-1|14|TRBJ1-5
CASSLDRDSQPQHF
>TRBD1|TRBV5-1|14|TRBJ1-2
CASSPAGGRRGYTF
>-|TRBV28|14|TRBJ1-1
CASSLWGEGAEAFF
>TRBD1|TRBV5-1|14|TRBJ1-2
CASSARTGIGGYTF
>-|TRBV19|12|TRBJ1-2
CASSIRAHGYTF
>TRBD1|TRBV24-1|14|TRBJ1-3
CATSGTGSGNTIYF
>-|TRBV27|13|TRBJ1-1
CASSLVGNTEAFF
>-|TRBV9|12|TRBJ2-2
CASSVDYRELFF
>TRBD1|TRBV30|13|TRBJ1-3
CAWSPDRANTIYF
>-|TRBV29-1|13|TRBJ2-1
CSVREFSYNEQFF
>-|TRBV19|14|TRBJ1-3
CASSHQKGGNTIYF
>TRBD1|TRBV19|14|TRBJ1-2
CASSPGTGWNGYTF
>TRBD1|TRBV25-1|18|TRBJ1-4
CASPRGRGSPCTNEKLFF
>-|TRBV21-1|16|TRBJ2-7
CASRLSSSGSSYEQYF
>-|TRBV9|16|TRBJ1-3
CASSVGELISGNTIYF
>-|TRBV19|16|TRBJ1-6
CASSIGQSSYNSPLHF
>TRBD2|TRBV7-2|17|TRBJ2-1
CASSSRLTSGTRNEQFF
>-|TRBV28|13|TRBJ1-1
CANSDRLNTEAFF
>-|TRBV3-1/TRBV3-2|14|TRBJ1-1
CASSQLRGATEAFF
>TRBD1|TRBV6-1|16|TRBJ1-1
CASSDWDRGQKTEAFF
>TRBD1|TRBV7-9|14|TRBJ1-2
CASSWRGQGNGYTF
>-|TRBV5-1|16|TRBJ1-3
CASSLVQAGSGNTIYF
>-|TRBV19|15|TRBJ1-5
CASSIPGKRNQPQHF
>TRBD1|TRBV19|14|TRBJ1-6
CASSRTGGGSPLHF
>-|TRBV3-1/TRBV3-2|14|TRBJ1-1
CASRGREGNTEAFF
>-|TRBV29-1|13|TRBJ1-1
CSVRPGSNTEAFF
>-|TRBV6-5|15|TRBJ1-4
CASTEHGTQNEKLFF
>-|TRBV6-1|17|TRBJ1-5
CASSEGAGAYSNQPQHF
>-|TRBV5-1|14|TRBJ1-1
CASSLGHWSTEAFF
>TRBD1|TRBV5-1|13|TRBJ1-5
CASRRGSNQPQHF
>-|TRBV18|15|TRBJ2-5
CASSPRMGPQETQYF
>-|TRBV6-5|14|TRBJ1-5
CASIRQQGSQPQHF
>TRBD1|TRBV27|13|TRBJ1-3
CASKGGRGNTIYF
>-|TRBV3-1/TRBV3-2|12|TRBJ2-1
CASSQYGGEQFF
>-|TRBV9|16|TRBJ2-2
CASSVAQGEDTGELFF
>-|TRBV3-1/TRBV3-2|12|TRBJ2-7
CASSGTPYEQYF
>-|TRBV3-1/TRBV3-2|16|TRBJ1-1
CASSQRQVFPNTEAFF